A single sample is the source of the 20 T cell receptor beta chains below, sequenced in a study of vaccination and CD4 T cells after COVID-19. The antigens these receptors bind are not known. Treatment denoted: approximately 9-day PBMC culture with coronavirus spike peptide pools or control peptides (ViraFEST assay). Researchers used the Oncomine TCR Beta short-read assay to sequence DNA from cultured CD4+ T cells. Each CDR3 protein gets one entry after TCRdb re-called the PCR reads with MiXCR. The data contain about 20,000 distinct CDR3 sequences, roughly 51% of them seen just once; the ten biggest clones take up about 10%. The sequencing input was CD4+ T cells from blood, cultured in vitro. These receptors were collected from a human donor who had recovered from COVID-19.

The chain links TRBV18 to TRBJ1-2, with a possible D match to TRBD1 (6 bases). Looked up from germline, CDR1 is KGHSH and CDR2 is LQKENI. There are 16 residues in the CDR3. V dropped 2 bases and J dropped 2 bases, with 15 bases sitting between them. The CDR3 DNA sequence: TGTGCCAGCTCACCAACGTTTGGACAGCTAAACTATGGCTACACCTTC. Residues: CASSPTFGQLNYGYTF.

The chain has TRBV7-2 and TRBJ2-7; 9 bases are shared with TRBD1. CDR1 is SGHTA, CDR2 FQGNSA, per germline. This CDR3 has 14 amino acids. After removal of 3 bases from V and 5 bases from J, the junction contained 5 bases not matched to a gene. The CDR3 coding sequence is TGTGCCAGCAGCTTTGGACAGGGGTTCAACGAGCAGTACTTC. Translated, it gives CASSFGQGFNEQYF.

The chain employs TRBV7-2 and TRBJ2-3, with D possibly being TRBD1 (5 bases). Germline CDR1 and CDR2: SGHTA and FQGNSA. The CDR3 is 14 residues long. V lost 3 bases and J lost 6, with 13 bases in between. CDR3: CASSFGPPGDTQYF. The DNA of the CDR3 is TGTGCCAGCAGCTTCGGGCCCCCAGGGGATACGCAGTATTTT.

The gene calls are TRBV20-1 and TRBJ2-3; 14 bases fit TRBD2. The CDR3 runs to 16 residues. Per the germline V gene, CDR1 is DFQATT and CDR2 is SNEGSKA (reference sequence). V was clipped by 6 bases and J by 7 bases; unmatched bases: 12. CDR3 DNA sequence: TGCAGTGCGGAAGAGACTAGCGGGGGGGCCTCAAATACGCAGTATTTT. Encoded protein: CSAEETSGGASNTQYF.

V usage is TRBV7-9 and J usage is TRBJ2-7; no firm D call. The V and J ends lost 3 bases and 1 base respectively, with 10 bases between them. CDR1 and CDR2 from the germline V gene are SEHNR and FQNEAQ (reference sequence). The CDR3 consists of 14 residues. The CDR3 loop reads CASSLGFQSYEQYF. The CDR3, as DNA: TGTGCCAGCAGCTTGGGGTTTCAATCCTACGAGCAGTACTTC.

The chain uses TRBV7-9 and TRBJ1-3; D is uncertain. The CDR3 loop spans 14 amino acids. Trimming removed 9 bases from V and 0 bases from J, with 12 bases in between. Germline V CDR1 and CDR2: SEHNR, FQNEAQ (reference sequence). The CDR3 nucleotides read TGTGCCAGTAGAAACTCAATCTCTGGAAACACCATATATTTT. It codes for CASRNSISGNTIYF.

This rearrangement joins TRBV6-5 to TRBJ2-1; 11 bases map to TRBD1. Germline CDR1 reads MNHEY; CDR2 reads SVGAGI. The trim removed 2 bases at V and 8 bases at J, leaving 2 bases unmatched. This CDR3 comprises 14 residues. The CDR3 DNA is TGTGCCAGCAGTTACCGGGACAGGGGGTATGAGCAGTTCTTC. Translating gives CASSYRDRGYEQFF.

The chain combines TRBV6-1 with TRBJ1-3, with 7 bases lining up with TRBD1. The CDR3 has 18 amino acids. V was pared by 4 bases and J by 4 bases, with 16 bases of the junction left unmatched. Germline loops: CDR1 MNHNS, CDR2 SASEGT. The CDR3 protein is CASSVDRPPRLGGNTIYF. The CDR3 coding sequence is TGTGCCAGCAGTGTGGACAGGCCGCCTCGCCTTGGAGGAAACACCATATATTTT.

DNA for the CDR3: TGTGCCAGCAGTTCTCAGGACGCCAACACTGAAGCTTTCTTT. Amino acids: CASSSQDANTEAFF. This chain connects TRBV28 to TRBJ1-1; unclear D gene. This CDR3 comprises 14 residues. The V and J ends lost 4 bases and 2 bases respectively, with 11 bases between them. Germline CDR1 MDHEN, CDR2 SYDVKM. Supplemented by reference TRBV28 and TRBJ1-1, the full variable domain reads DVKVTQSSRYLVKRTGEKVFLECVQDMDHENMFWYRQDPGLGLRLIYFSYDVKMKEKGDIPEGYSVSREKKERFSLILESASTNQTSMYLCASSSQDANTEAFFGQGTRLTVV.

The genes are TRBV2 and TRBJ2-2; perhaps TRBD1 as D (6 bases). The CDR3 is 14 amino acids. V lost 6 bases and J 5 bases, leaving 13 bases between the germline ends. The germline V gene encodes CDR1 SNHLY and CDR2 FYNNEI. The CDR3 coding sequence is TGTGCCAGCAGGATACAGGGAAATACCGGGGAGCTGTTTTTT. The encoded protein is CASRIQGNTGELFF.

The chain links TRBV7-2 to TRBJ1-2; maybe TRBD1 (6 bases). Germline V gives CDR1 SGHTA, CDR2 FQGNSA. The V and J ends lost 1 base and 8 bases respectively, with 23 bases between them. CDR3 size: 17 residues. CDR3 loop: CASSLEISRGGPSGYTF. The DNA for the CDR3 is TGTGCCAGCAGCTTAGAAATTAGCAGGGGCGGACCTTCAGGCTACACCTTC.

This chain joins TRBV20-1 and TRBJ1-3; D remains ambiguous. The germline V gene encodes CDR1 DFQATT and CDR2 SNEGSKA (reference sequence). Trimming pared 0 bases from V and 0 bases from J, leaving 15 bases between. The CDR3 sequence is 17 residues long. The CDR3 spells CSARDPRAGSSGNTIYF. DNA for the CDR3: TGCAGTGCTAGAGACCCAAGGGCGGGAAGCTCTGGAAACACCATATATTTT.

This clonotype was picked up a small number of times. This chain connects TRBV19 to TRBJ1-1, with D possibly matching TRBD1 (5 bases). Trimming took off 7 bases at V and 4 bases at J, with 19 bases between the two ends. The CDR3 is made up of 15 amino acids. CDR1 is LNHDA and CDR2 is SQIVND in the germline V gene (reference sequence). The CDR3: CASTDLDPGGTEAFF. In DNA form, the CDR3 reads TGTGCCAGTACCGATTTGGACCCCGGGGGCACTGAAGCTTTCTTT.

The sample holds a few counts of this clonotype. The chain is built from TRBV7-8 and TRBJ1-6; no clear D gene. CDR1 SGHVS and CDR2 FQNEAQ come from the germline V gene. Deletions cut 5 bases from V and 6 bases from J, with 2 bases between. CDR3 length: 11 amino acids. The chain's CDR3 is CASSRNSPLHF. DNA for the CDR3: TGTGCCAGCAGCCGTAATTCACCCCTCCACTTT.

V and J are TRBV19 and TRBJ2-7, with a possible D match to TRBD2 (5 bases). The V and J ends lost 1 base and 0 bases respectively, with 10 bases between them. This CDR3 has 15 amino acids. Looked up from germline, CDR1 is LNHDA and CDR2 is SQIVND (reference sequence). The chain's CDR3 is CASSIGSGLSYEQYF. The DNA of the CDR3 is TGTGCCAGTAGTATAGGCAGCGGCCTCTCCTACGAGCAGTACTTC.

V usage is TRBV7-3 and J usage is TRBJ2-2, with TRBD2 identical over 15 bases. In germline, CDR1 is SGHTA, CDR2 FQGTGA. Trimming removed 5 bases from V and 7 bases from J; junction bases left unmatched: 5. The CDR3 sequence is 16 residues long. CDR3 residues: CASSLGLAGGDGELFF. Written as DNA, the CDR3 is TGTGCCAGCAGCCTAGGACTAGCGGGAGGGGACGGGGAGCTGTTTTTT. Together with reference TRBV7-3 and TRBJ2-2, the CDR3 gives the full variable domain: GAGVSQTPSNKVTEKGKYVELRCDPISGHTALYWYRQSLGQGPEFLIYFQGTGAADDSGLPNDRFFAVRPEGSVSTLKIQRTERGDSAVYLCASSLGLAGGDGELFFGEGSRLTVL.

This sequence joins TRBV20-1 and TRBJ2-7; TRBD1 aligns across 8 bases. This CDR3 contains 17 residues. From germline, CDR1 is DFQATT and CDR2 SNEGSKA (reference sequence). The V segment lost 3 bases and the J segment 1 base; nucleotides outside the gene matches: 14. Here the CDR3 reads CSASLSGGAVRSYEQYF. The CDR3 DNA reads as TGCAGTGCTAGTTTGTCAGGGGGCGCGGTTCGGTCCTACGAGCAGTACTTC.

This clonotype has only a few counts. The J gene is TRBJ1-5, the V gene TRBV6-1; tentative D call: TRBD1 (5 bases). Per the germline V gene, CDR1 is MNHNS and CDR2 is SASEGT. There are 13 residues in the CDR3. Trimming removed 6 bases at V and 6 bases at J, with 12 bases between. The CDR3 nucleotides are TGTGCCAGCAGCTTCAGGGAAGGTCAGCCCCAGCATTTT. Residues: CASSFREGQPQHF.

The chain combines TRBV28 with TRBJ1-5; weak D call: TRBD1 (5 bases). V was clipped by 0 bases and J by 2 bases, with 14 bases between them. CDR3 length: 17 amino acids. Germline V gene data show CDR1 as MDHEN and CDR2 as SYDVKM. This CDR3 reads CASSLWGGQGGNQPQHF. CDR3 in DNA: TGTGCCAGCAGTTTATGGGGAGGGCAGGGCGGCAATCAGCCCCAGCATTTT.

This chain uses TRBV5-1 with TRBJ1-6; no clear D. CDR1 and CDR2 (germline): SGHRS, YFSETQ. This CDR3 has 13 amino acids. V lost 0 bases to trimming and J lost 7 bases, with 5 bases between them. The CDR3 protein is CASSLGSNSPLHF. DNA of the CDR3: TGCGCCAGCAGCTTGGGCAGCAATTCACCCCTCCACTTT. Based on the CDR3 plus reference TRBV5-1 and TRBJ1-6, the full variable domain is KAGVTQTPRYLIKTRGQQVTLSCSPISGHRSVSWYQQTPGQGLQFLFEYFSETQRNKGNFPGRFSGRQFSNSRSEMNVSTLELGDSALYLCASSLGSNSPLHFGNGTRLTVT.